The following is a T cell receptor beta chain sequence with its context. Trimming stripped 4 bases from V and 6 bases from J, with 22 bases between. Germline loops: CDR1 MGHRA, CDR2 YSYEKL. The CDR3 covers 16 residues. The data originate from a study of blood T cell repertoires in COVID-19. The wider study: Samples representing acute and convalescent COVID-19 were sourced from the United States, Italy and Spain. The analysed material was cDNA or gDNA that came from T cells, B-cell-depleted T cells, or PBMCs.

The table came from immunoSEQ multiplex PCR; TCRdb's copy has only in-frame clones and leaves some out. The top ten clones hold about 2.3% of a sample with 250,000 to 300,000 clones, approximately 91% of them seen once. The clonotype was recovered from a woman aged 40 to 55 with acute COVID-19. Input material: PBMCs or T cells enriched from blood (not recorded which). The V call is TRBV4-1, the J call TRBJ2-7; tentative D call: TRBD2 (6 bases). CDR3 bases: TGCGCCAGCAGCCTCGATGGGGGGTCCGTAAGGTCCGAGCAGTACTTC. Its translation: CASSLDGGSVRSEQYF.